What follows are 28 T cell receptor beta chains derived from one specimen sequenced in a study of blood T cell repertoires in COVID-19. Some clones are missing from TCRdb's copy, which holds only in-frame ones; the method was immunoSEQ multiplex PCR. The sample has under 60,000 clones, more than 80% seen once; the top ten hold 8.8%. The sample was peripheral blood. These receptors originate from a man in his sixties with acute or convalescent COVID-19.

The rearrangement joins TRBV19 to TRBJ2-3; maybe TRBD1 (6 bases). Trimming took 8 bases from V and 2 from J, leaving 23 bases between them. Per germline, CDR1 LNHDA and CDR2 SQIVND (reference sequence). The CDR3 consists of 17 residues. The CDR3 DNA sequence: TGTGCCAGTTCCCCCCCGCCGCGACAGGTTTTCACAGATACGCAGTATTTT. It specifies CASSPPPRQVFTDTQYF.

Points on this clone: Other DNA sequences in this sample translate to the same CDR3. The chain combines TRBV2 with TRBJ2-7, with no clear D. The germline V and J ends were trimmed by 7 bases and 0 bases, with 7 bases remaining between them. The CDR3 consists of 12 residues. Per germline, CDR1 SNHLY and CDR2 FYNNEI. CDR3 sequence: CASTTASYEQYF. The CDR3 nucleotides read TGTGCCAGCACAACAGCCTCCTACGAGCAGTACTTC.

The chain combines TRBV9 with TRBJ2-7; perhaps TRBD2 as D (7 bases). V lost 4 bases to trimming and J lost 5 bases, with 19 bases between them. Germline V lookup: CDR1 SGDLS, CDR2 YYNGEE. This CDR3 is built from 15 residues. In DNA, the CDR3 is TGTGCCAGCAGCCCTCGAGGGGGGGCGAGCCACGAGCAGTACTTC. Residues: CASSPRGGASHEQYF.

The J gene is TRBJ1-2, the V gene TRBV7-2; D is undetermined. Germline V gene data show CDR1 as SGHTA and CDR2 as FQGNSA. CDR3 size: 14 residues. The V end was cut by 4 bases, the J end by 2 bases, with 11 bases between. The CDR3 sequence is CASSSQINNYGYTF. The CDR3 DNA reads as TGTGCCAGCAGCTCCCAGATCAACAACTATGGCTACACCTTC. The full variable domain, rest sourced from reference TRBV7-2 and TRBJ1-2, is GAGVSQSPSNKVTEKGKDVELRCDPISGHTALYWYRQSLGQGLEFLIYFQGNSAPDKSGLPSDRFSAERTGGSVSTLTIQRTQQEDSAVYLCASSSQINNYGYTFGSGTRLTVV.

In its sample, this clone ranks as medium-sized (0.01 to 0.1%). The rearrangement links TRBV10-3 to TRBJ2-2; 7 bases align to TRBD1. In germline, CDR1 is ENHRY, CDR2 SYGVKD. The CDR3 is 14 amino acids. V gave up 4 bases and J gave up 4 bases; unmatched junction bases: 3. The DNA of the CDR3 is TGTGCCATCAGTGGGGACAGTACCACCGGGGAGCTGTTTTTT. It translates to CAISGDSTTGELFF.

Only one count was recorded for this clone. This sequence joins TRBV2 and TRBJ2-7, with D tentatively TRBD1 (5 bases). Germline CDR1 reads SNHLY; CDR2 reads FYNNEI. This CDR3 is built from 16 residues. The V and J ends lost 3 bases and 3 bases respectively, with 18 bases between them. The CDR3 DNA is TGTGCCAGCAGTGACCAGGGTCTTAGGGAAAACTACGAGCAGTACTTC. As protein: CASSDQGLRENYEQYF.

The chain links TRBV4-1 to TRBJ1-1; D perhaps matches TRBD1 (6 bases). The CDR3 covers 15 residues. CDR1 is MGHRA and CDR2 is YSYEKL in the germline V gene. V lost 3 bases, J lost 1 base, and 12 bases lay in between. The CDR3 sequence: CASSHQTGGNTEAFF. The DNA for the CDR3 is TGCGCCAGCAGCCACCAGACAGGCGGGAACACTGAAGCTTTCTTT.

The V gene is TRBV5-6, the J gene TRBJ1-1, with 7 bases that match TRBD1. Germline CDR1 SGHDT, CDR2 YYEEEE. V trimming: 4 bases; J trimming: 0 bases; junction bases outside the gene matches: 6. The CDR3 runs to 15 residues. Here the CDR3 DNA reads TGTGCCAGCAGCACGCCGGGACAGCTGAACACTGAAGCTTTCTTT. Translated: CASSTPGQLNTEAFF.

The count of this clone is one. The chain uses TRBV19 and TRBJ2-6; D is unresolved. Germline assignment: CDR1 LNHDA and CDR2 SQIVND (reference sequence). Trimming took off 1 base at V and 0 bases at J, with 7 bases between the two ends. This CDR3 region has 16 residues. The CDR3 DNA is TGTGCCAGTAGTATAGTTTGGGCCTCTGGGGCCAACGTCCTGACTTTC. Its translation: CASSIVWASGANVLTF.

J is TRBJ1-2 and V is TRBV25-1; D perhaps matches TRBD1 (6 bases). CDR3 length: 14 amino acids. In germline, CDR1 is MGHDK, CDR2 SYGVNS. The V end was cut by 2 bases, the J end by 3 bases, with 10 bases between. CDR3 in amino acids: CASSEDRIYYGYTF. DNA for the CDR3: TGTGCCAGCAGTGAAGACAGGATCTACTATGGCTACACCTTC.

This sequence joins TRBV6-6 and TRBJ1-3; D gene uncertain. CDR3 length: 14 residues. V lost 2 bases and J lost 1, with 6 bases in between. In germline, CDR1 is MNHNY, CDR2 SVGAGI (reference sequence). CDR3 in DNA: TGTGCCAGCAGTTACGTCATGTCTGGAAACACCATATATTTT. Amino acids: CASSYVMSGNTIYF.

This clone was seen a handful of times. This chain joins TRBV30 and TRBJ1-2; 8 bases are shared with TRBD1. V shed 4 bases, J shed 0 bases, and the junction held 7 bases outside the gene matches. There are 15 residues in the CDR3. Germline-derived CDR1 and CDR2 are GTSNPN and SVGIG (reference sequence). CDR3 amino acids: CAWNRRDRTNYGYTF. The CDR3 coding sequence is TGTGCCTGGAATCGGCGGGACAGGACTAACTATGGCTACACCTTC. Filled out from reference TRBV30 and TRBJ1-2, the complete variable domain reads SQTIHQWPATLVQPVGSPLSLECTVEGTSNPNLYWYRQAAGRGLQLLFYSVGIGQISSEVPQNLSASRPQDRQFILSSKKLLLSDSGFYLCAWNRRDRTNYGYTFGSGTRLTVV.

V is TRBV2 and J is TRBJ2-3, with a possible D match to TRBD1 (5 bases). The germline V gene has CDR1 SNHLY and CDR2 FYNNEI. V was shortened by 10 bases and J by 4 bases, with 12 bases between the two germline ends. This CDR3 comprises 12 residues. The CDR3 nucleotides are TGTGCCATCCTAGGGGTGCCAGATACGCAGTATTTT. Translating it yields CAILGVPDTQYF.

The chain is built from TRBV6-5 and TRBJ1-4; D possibly corresponds to TRBD1 (5 bases). This CDR3 has 13 residues. Trimming pared 2 bases from V and 10 bases from J, leaving 11 bases between. Looked up from germline, CDR1 is MNHEY and CDR2 is SVGAGI. In DNA form, the CDR3 reads TGTGCCAGCAGTTACGAGACAGCGGGAAAACTGTTTTTT. The encoded protein is CASSYETAGKLFF.

This clone was counted a single time. This chain links TRBV7-2 with TRBJ1-2; D is ambiguous. V was shortened by 5 bases and J by 2 bases, with 15 bases between the two germline ends. CDR1 is SGHTA and CDR2 is FQGNSA in the germline V gene. CDR3 length equals 15 residues. Here the CDR3 reads CASSKTWTGNYGYTF. CDR3 nucleotides: TGTGCCAGCAGCAAGACCTGGACGGGAAACTATGGCTACACCTTC.

The rearrangement links TRBV5-6 to TRBJ1-5; 9 bases are shared with TRBD1. The CDR3 has 15 residues. Germline lookup yields CDR1 SGHDT and CDR2 YYEEEE. Unmatched junction bases numbered 10, after V lost 3 bases and J lost 9 bases. This chain's CDR3 is CASSYGTGPSAPQHF. The CDR3 DNA sequence: TGTGCCAGCAGCTACGGGACAGGGCCATCAGCGCCCCAGCATTTT.

V is TRBV7-2 and J is TRBJ1-5, with 9 nucleotides matching TRBD1. The CDR3 extends over 17 amino acids. Germline V gives CDR1 SGHTA, CDR2 FQGNSA. After removal of 5 bases from V and 2 bases from J, the junction contained 10 bases not matched to a gene. The CDR3 sequence is CASSLGGTGSGNQPQHF. The DNA of the CDR3 is TGTGCCAGCAGCCTAGGGGGGACAGGGAGTGGCAATCAGCCCCAGCATTTT.

J is TRBJ1-1 and V is TRBV19; D remains unclear. The germline V gene has CDR1 LNHDA and CDR2 SQIVND (reference sequence). The CDR3 is made up of 13 amino acids. Trimming removed 3 bases at V and 5 bases at J, with 10 bases between. In nucleotides, the CDR3 is TGTGCCAGTAGTATCTTTCTCGCGACTGAAGCTTTCTTT. Its protein product is CASSIFLATEAFF.

This chain uses TRBV6-1 with TRBJ1-1, with 8 positions matching TRBD1. CDR3 size: 13 residues. The V segment lost 3 bases and the J segment 4 bases; nucleotides outside the gene matches: 1. Germline V gene sequence: CDR1 MNHNS, CDR2 SASEGT. CDR3 sequence reads: CASSETGATEAFF. In DNA form, the CDR3 reads TGTGCCAGCAGTGAGACAGGGGCCACTGAAGCTTTCTTT.

The chain carries TRBV30 and TRBJ1-4; TRBD1 agrees at 8 bases. Germline loops: CDR1 GTSNPN, CDR2 SVGIG (reference sequence). The CDR3 length is 12 residues. CDR3 sequence (DNA): TGTGCGCTGACAGGGGATCGGGAAAAACTGTTTTTT. Translated: CALTGDREKLFF.

The rearrangement links TRBV7-9 to TRBJ2-7, with 11 bases lining up with TRBD1. CDR3 length: 14 amino acids. J was trimmed by 4 bases and V by 7 bases; bases with no gene match: 6. Germline lookup yields CDR1 SEHNR and CDR2 FQNEAQ (reference sequence). Here the CDR3 DNA reads TGTGCCAGCAATTCGTGGGACAGGGGGTACGAGCAGTACTTC. Protein: CASNSWDRGYEQYF. The full variable domain, rest sourced from reference TRBV7-9 and TRBJ2-7, is DTGVSQNPRHKITKRGQNVTFRCDPISEHNRLYWYRQTLGQGPEFLTYFQNEAQLEKSRLLSDRFSAERPKGSFSTLEIQRTEQGDSAMYLCASNSWDRGYEQYFGPGTRLTVT.

This rearrangement joins TRBV9 to TRBJ1-6, with TRBD1 as a possible D gene (6 bases). This CDR3 comprises 15 residues. In germline, CDR1 is SGDLS, CDR2 YYNGEE. V shed 4 bases and J shed 9 bases, with 17 bases lying between them. CDR3 amino acids: CASSPGTGSGSPLHF. As DNA, the CDR3 is TGTGCCAGCAGCCCGGGAACAGGGAGTGGTTCACCCCTCCACTTT.

The chain has TRBV7-9 and TRBJ1-1; 7 nucleotides agree with TRBD1. With V trimmed by 7 bases and J by 4 bases, 9 bases remained unmatched. The germline CDR1 and CDR2 sequences are SEHNR and FQNEAQ (reference sequence). This CDR3 is 14 amino acids long. The CDR3 DNA reads TGTGCCAGCACCTCTCGACAGGGCATCACTGAAGCTTTCTTT. This translates into CASTSRQGITEAFF.

The rearrangement joins TRBV27 to TRBJ1-2, with D unresolved. This CDR3 comprises 14 residues. Trimming left V 0 bases short and J 3 bases short, with 8 bases between. Per the germline V gene, CDR1 is MNHEY and CDR2 is SMNVEV (reference sequence). CDR3: CASSLSTTDYGYTF. CDR3 coding DNA: TGTGCCAGCAGTTTATCGACAACCGACTATGGCTACACCTTC.

The chain uses TRBV3-1 (or the pseudogene TRBV3-2) and TRBJ1-2; D gene uncertain. Germline CDR1 reads LGHDT; CDR2 reads YNNKEL (reference sequence). The CDR3 runs 15 residues. V lost 0 bases, J lost 4 bases, and 12 bases lay in between. CDR3 region: CASSQDIGLGYGYTF. The CDR3 DNA follows: TGTGCCAGCAGCCAAGATATTGGGCTGGGCTATGGCTACACCTTC.

The V gene is TRBV21-1, the J gene TRBJ1-6; the D call of TRBD1 is as the table states it, not checked on the DNA. TRBV21-1 is designated a pseudogene. The CDR3 is 15 amino acids. The CDR3 spells CASTPQGSSNSPLHF. CDR3 nucleotides: TGTGCCAGCACCCCTCAGGGCTCTTCGAATTCACCCCTCCACTTT.

The chain has TRBV19 and TRBJ1-1; the D gene is possibly TRBD1 (6 bases). CDR1 and CDR2 (germline): LNHDA, SQIVND (reference sequence). V lost 8 bases and J 1 base, leaving 14 bases between the germline ends. The CDR3 consists of 14 residues. The CDR3 DNA is TGTGCCAGTGAAACCGGGACACAGAACACTGAAGCTTTCTTT. It is translated as CASETGTQNTEAFF.

The chain has TRBV19 and TRBJ2-1, with TRBD2 matching over 9 bases. Germline V gene data show CDR1 as LNHDA and CDR2 as SQIVND (reference sequence). J gave up 7 bases and V 2 bases, and 6 bases lay outside the gene matches. The CDR3 length is 15 residues. The CDR3 sequence is CASSITAGGWNEQFF. As DNA, the CDR3 is TGTGCCAGTAGTATAACAGCGGGGGGCTGGAATGAGCAGTTCTTC.